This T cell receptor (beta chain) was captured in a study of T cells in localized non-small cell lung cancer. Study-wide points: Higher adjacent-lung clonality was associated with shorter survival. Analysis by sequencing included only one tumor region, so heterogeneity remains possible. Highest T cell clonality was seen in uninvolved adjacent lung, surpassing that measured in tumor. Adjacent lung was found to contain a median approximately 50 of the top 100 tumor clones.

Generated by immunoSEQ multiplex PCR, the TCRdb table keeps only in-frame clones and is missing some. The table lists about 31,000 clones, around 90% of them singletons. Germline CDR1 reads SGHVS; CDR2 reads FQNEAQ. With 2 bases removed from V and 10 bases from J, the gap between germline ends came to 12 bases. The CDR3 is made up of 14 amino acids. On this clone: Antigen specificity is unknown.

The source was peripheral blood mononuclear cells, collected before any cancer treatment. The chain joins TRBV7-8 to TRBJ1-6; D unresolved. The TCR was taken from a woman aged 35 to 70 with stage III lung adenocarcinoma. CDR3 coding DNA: TGTGCCAGCAGCTTATCAGGAAAGAAGTCACCCCTCCACTTT. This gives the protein CASSLSGKKSPLHF.